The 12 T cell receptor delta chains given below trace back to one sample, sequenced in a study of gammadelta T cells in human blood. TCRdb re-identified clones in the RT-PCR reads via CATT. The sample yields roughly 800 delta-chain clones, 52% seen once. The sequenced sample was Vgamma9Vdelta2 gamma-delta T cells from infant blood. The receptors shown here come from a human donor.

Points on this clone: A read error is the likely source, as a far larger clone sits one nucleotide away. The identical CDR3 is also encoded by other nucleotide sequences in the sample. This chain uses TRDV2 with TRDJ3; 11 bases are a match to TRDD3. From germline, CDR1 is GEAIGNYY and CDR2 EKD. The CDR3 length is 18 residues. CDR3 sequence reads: CASDTYWGISWDTRQMFF. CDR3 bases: TGTGCCAGTGACACCTACTGGGGGATATCCTGGGACACCCGACAGATGTTTTTC.

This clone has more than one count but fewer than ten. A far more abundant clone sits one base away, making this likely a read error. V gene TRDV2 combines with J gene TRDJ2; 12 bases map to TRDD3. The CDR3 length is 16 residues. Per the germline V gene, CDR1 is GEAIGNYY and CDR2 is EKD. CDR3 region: CACDVLGDTLTAKLFF. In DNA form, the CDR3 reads TGTGCCTGTGACGTACTGGGGGATACTTTGACAGCAAAACTCTTCTTT.

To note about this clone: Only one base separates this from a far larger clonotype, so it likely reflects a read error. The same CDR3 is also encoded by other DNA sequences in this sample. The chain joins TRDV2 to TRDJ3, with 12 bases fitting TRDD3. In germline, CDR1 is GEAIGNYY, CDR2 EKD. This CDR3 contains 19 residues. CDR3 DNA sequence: TGTGCCTGTGACCCCGTACTGGGGGATACTCCCTGGGACACACGACAGATGTTTTTC. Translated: CACDPVLGDTPWDTRQMFF.

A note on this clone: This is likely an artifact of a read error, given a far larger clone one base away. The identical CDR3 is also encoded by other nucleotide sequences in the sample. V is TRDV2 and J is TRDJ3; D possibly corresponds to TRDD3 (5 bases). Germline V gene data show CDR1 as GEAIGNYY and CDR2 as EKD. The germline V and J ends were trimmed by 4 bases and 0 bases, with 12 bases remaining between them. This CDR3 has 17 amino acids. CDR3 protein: CACDTAGSSWDTRQMFF. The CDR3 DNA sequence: TGTGCCTGTGATACCGCTGGGAGCTCCTGGGACACCCGACAGATGTTTTTC.

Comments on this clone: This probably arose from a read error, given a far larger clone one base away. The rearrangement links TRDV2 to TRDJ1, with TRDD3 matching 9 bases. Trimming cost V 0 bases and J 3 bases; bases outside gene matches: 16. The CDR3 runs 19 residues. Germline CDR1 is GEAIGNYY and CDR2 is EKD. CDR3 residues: CACDTVPLPHWGTSDKLIF. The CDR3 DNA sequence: TGTGCCTGTGACACCGTTCCCCTTCCTCACTGGGGGACATCCGATAAACTCATCTTT.

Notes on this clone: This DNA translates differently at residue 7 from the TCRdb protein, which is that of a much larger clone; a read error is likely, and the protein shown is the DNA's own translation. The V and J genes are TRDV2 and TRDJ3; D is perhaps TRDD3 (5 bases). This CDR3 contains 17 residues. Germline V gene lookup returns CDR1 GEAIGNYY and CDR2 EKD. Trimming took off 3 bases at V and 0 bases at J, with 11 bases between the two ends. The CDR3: CACDYWRSSWDTRQMFF. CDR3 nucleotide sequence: TGTGCCTGTGACTACTGGAGGAGCTCCTGGGACACCCGACAGATGTTTTTC.

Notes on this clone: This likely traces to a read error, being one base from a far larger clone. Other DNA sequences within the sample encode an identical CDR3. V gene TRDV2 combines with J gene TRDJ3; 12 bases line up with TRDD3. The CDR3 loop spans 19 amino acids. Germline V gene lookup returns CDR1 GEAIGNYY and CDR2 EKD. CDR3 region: CACDPVLGDTPWDTRQMFF. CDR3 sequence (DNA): TGTGCCTGTGACCCCGTACTGGGGGATACTCCCTGGGACACTCGACAGATGTTTTTC.

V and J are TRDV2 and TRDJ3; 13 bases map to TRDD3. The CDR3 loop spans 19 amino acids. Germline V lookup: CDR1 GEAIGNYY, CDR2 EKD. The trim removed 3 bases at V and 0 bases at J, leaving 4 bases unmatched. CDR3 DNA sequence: TGTGCCTGTGACGTACTGGGGGATACGCGCTCCTGGGACACCCGACAGATGTTTTTC. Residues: CACDVLGDTRSWDTRQMFF.

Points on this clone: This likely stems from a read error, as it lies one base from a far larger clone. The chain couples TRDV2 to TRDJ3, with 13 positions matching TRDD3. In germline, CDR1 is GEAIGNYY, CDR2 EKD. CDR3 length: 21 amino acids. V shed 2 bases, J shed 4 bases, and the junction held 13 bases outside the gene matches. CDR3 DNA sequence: TGTGCCTGTGACAACGTCCCTACTGGGGGATACGGGTTATGGGACACCCGACAGATGTTTTTC. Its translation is CACDNVPTGGYGLWDTRQMFF.

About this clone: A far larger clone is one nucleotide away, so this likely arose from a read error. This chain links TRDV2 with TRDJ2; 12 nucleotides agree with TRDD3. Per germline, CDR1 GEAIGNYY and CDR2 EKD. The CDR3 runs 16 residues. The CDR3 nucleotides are TGTGCCTGTGACGTACTGGGGGATACTTTGATAGCACAACTCTTCTTT. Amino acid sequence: CACDVLGDTLIAQLFF.

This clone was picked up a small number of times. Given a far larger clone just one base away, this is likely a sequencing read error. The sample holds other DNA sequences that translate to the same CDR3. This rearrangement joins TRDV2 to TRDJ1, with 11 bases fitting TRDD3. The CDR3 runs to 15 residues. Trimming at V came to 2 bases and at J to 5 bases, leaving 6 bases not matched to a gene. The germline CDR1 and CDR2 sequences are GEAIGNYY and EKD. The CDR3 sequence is CACDNLGDTTDKLIF. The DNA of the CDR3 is TGTGCCTGTGACAACCTGGGGGATACTACAGATAAACTCATCTTT.

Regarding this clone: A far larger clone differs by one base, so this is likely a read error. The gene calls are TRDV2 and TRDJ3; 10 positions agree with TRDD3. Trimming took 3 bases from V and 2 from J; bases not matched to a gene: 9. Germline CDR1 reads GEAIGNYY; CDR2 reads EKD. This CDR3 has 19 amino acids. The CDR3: CACDLLGDPGTWDTRQMFF. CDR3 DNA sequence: TGTGCCTGTGACTTACTGGGGGATCCAGGGACCTGGGACACCCGACAGATGTTTTTC.